This T cell receptor (beta chain) emerged from a study of blood T cell repertoires in COVID-19. Background on the study: The study drew acute and convalescent COVID-19 samples from the United States, Italy and Spain.

V shed 0 bases and J shed 2 bases, with 11 bases lying between them. The CDR3 loop spans 15 amino acids. Germline V gene lookup returns CDR1 SGHRS and CDR2 YFSETQ. Source study methods: Researchers report that nucleated cell counts were estimated from reference gene primer amplification. The protocol was immunoSEQ multiplex PCR, while the TCRdb copy is restricted to in-frame clones and leaves out a portion. V and J calls and clone size follow that table, whereas D and trimming were derived from the DNA. The data hold about 130,000 clones, with around 88% observed a single time. This TCR was recovered from a human donor in a cohort sampled during active COVID-19. What was sequenced was peripheral blood. The chain carries TRBV5-1 and TRBJ2-5; D not certain. CDR3 loop: CASSLASPTQETQYF. The CDR3 DNA reads TGCGCCAGCAGCTTGGCCTCACCTACGCAAGAGACCCAGTACTTC.